This T cell receptor (beta chain) was found in a study of Tregs in tolerant kidney transplant recipients. The CDR3 has 13 residues. V was trimmed by 6 bases and J by 11 bases, leaving 19 bases between them. CDR1 and CDR2 (germline): LNHNV, YYDKDF (reference sequence). The sample holds one count of this clone. Repertoires were generated with immunoSEQ multiplex PCR, while TCRdb's copy carries only in-frame clones and drops some. The sample lists under 95,000 clones, 85% to 95% occurring once. Sample: Tregs from blood, taken before the transplant. This chain joins TRBV15 and TRBJ2-5, with D unresolved. This clonotype was obtained from a human donor who received a combined kidney and bone marrow transplant. The CDR3 bases are TGTGCCACCAGGAGCGCTCTGACGGAAGAGCAGTACTTC. Encoded protein: CATRSALTEEQYF. The full variable domain, in which reference TRBV15 and TRBJ2-5 provide the parts outside the CDR3, is DAMVIQNPRYQVTQFGKPVTLSCSQTLNHNVMYWYQQKSSQAPKLLFHYYDKDFNNEADTPDNFQSRRPNTSFCFLDIRSPGLGDTAMYLCATRSALTEEQYFGPGTRLLVL.